This T cell receptor (beta chain) appears in the sequencing data of a study of regulatory T cells in long-lasting Graves disease. There are many counts of this clonotype. Its target is unknown. The time point is: persistent/refractory GD, antithyroid drugs over 5 years with positive TRAb. PBMC RNA was the source of the TCR library. It was American Thyroid Association guidelines that determined Graves' disease diagnosis. The authors drew patients from an endocrinology department in Xi'an, China. Each patient gave 7 to 10 milliliters of EDTA-anticoagulated peripheral blood. CDR1 MDHEN and CDR2 SYDVKM come from the germline V gene. Trimming at V came to 2 bases and at J to 4 bases, leaving 10 bases not matched to a gene. The CDR3 totals 16 residues. General study points: Repertoires from persistent disease leaned toward TRBV28, TRBJ1-2 and TRBJ2-5.

CDR3-region Arm-PCR and iRepertoire HTBI primers produced the TCR beta libraries. One entry per CDR3 protein results from TCRdb running MiXCR on the multiplex PCR reads. The data hold about 310,000 distinct CDR3 sequences, with 22% observed a single time. This receptor was identified in a female donor with Graves disease. The material was peripheral blood mononuclear cells (PBMCs), obtained when the disease was refractory, from a patient treated with antithyroid drugs. This chain joins TRBV28 and TRBJ2-5, with 7 bases identical to TRBD2. DNA of the CDR3: TGTGCCAGCAGTTTAGTTGCGGCGGGAGATTTAGAGACCCAGTACTTC. It encodes CASSLVAAGDLETQYF.